This TCR beta chain appears in the sequencing data of a study of blood T cell repertoires in COVID-19. Original analysis: The authors estimated nucleated cell counts from reference gene primer amplification. Libraries were prepared by immunoSEQ multiplex PCR; TCRdb keeps only in-frame clonotypes and omits some of them. V, J and clone size were drawn from that table, and D and trimming were deduced from the DNA. The sample lists a few hundred thousand clones; 70% to 90% were seen once. Germline V gene lookup returns CDR1 SEHNR and CDR2 FQNEAQ (reference sequence). This CDR3 comprises 18 residues. Trimming cost V 1 base and J 0 bases, with 16 bases left between them.

This receptor was identified in a woman aged 25-40 years who had recovered from COVID-19. Sequencing was done on a sample of PBMCs or T cells enriched from blood (not recorded which). V is TRBV7-9 and J is TRBJ1-5; D might be TRBD1 (5 bases). The CDR3 here is CASSLVAGRGVSNQPQHF. The CDR3 nucleotides are TGTGCCAGCAGCTTAGTTGCAGGGCGAGGAGTTAGCAATCAGCCCCAGCATTTT.